This T cell receptor (beta chain) was profiled in a study of T cell responses to AZD1222 COVID-19 vaccine. Across the whole study: Pooling was applied to second doses at about 4 or about 12 weeks.

From germline, CDR1 is SNHLY and CDR2 FYNNEI. The CDR3 spans 14 residues. V was pared by 6 bases and J by 8 bases, with 6 bases of the junction left unmatched. Broader study findings: Mapped onto spike, vaccine-associated CD4 TCRs spanned it and were dominant at 160-218 and 743-854. Vaccination with two AZD1222 doses was followed by a rise in Spike-specific TCR breadth and depth. A mostly white British donor set with more females was recruited, and clonal diversity was possibly underestimated.

This clone has just one count. Its antigen is unknown. Using immunoSEQ multiplex PCR, the repertoire was profiled, and TCRdb retains in-frame clones only, with some absent. The sample carries roughly 200,000 clones, approximately 92% recorded once. The V gene is TRBV2, the J gene TRBJ1-4, with 10 bases aligning to TRBD1. Material: peripheral blood, obtained on day 0 of AZD1222 vaccination. This receptor was taken from an adult in good health. The CDR3 DNA sequence: TGTGCCAGCAGACCGGGACAGGGGATCGAAAAACTGTTTTTT. This translates into CASRPGQGIEKLFF.